Sequencing of this T cell receptor (beta chain) was carried out in a study of regulatory T cells in long-lasting Graves disease. General observations from the study: Persistent Graves' patients had lower TCR diversity than newly diagnosed ones.

Construction of TCR beta libraries relied on iRepertoire HTBI primers and on Arm-PCR targeting CDR3 regions. TCRdb processed the multiplex PCR reads anew with MiXCR; each CDR3 protein has one entry. The sample holds a few hundred thousand distinct CDR3 sequences; about 11% are singletons and the top ten take about 19%. There are many counts of this clonotype. The antigen remains unidentified. Time point indicated: newly diagnosed GD, antithyroid drugs for less than 3 months. The TCR library was made from RNA that had been extracted from PBMCs in TRIzol. The CDR3 is 13 amino acids. The V gene lost 4 bases and the J gene lost 8 bases, with 12 bases spanning the gap. Germline CDR1 is SGDLS and CDR2 is YYNGEE. The sample was also linked to a second study, of T cells in Graves' hyperthyroidism and ophthalmopathy.

The sample in question was peripheral blood mononuclear cells (PBMCs), obtained at new diagnosis, from a patient treated with antithyroid drugs. The clonotype was recovered from a woman younger than 35 with Graves disease. The rearrangement joins TRBV9 to TRBJ2-2; D is unresolved. The CDR3: CASSQATRGELFF. DNA of the CDR3: TGTGCCAGCAGCCAGGCGACCAGGGGGGAGCTGTTTTTT. Looking up the rest from reference TRBV9 and TRBJ2-2 gives the full variable domain: DSGVTQTPKHLITATGQRVTLRCSPRSGDLSVYWYQQSLDQGLQFLIQYYNGEERAKGNILERFSAQQFPDLHSELNLSSLELGDSALYFCASSQATRGELFFGEGSRLTVL.